This paragraph covers one TCR beta chain sequence. What antigen it recognizes has not been identified. No much larger clone exists at a distance of one base, and base qualities are not known. These data are taken from a study of blood T cell repertoires in COVID-19 (dated by TCRdb to the early 2020s). As for the study more broadly: Samples covering the acute and convalescent phases of COVID-19 were provided by collaborators in the United States, Italy and Spain. The repertoires were released in a freely available public database meant as a resource for research on the immune response to SARS-CoV-2. The samples were drawn from the first 160 participants of the ongoing ImmuneRACE study and from 1,254 subjects provided by 6 global collaborators. A de-identified subject ID, COVID-19 status, age in years and sex were almost always included in the sample metadata. Subjects who had been exposed to COVID-19, were actively infected with it, or had recovered from it provided the deeply sampled blood TCRbeta repertoires that made up the dataset. The prospective study material was composed of cDNA or gDNA derived from T cells, B-cell-depleted T cells, or PBMCs. Where available, HLA class I and class II types were taken from metadata supplied by the sample provider and were not determined by assay-based typing. Summary of the overall study and its limitations: How much clinical and demographic metadata was included differed by source and by participant, and the metadata was provided uncurated.

TCRbeta CDR3 regions were amplified from genomic DNA using the immunoSEQ Assay, a bias-controlled multiplex PCR. The published analysis was carried out like this. Nucleated cell counts per sample were estimated from amplification of reference gene primers within the assay. To quantify the absolute abundance of each unique TCRbeta CDR3 rearrangement, sequence reads were collapsed and filtered. For each sample, productive Simpson clonality was calculated by taking the square root of Simpson's diversity index across productive rearrangements. Imported from immuneACCESS, the table was reduced by TCRdb to in-frame sequences with V and J called. These copies leave out some clones; in studies compared against another copy, an unresolved V gene accounts for under half, and the cause of the remainder is not known. That table supplies the V and J calls and clone size; D and trimming were determined from the DNA. Within this sample are some 280,000 clones, with around 90% of them counted one time only. The ten largest clones add up to 0.85% to 1% of the sample.

V is pared back by 0 bases and J by 0 bases, with 11 bases lying between the germline termini. From the cysteine up to the phenylalanine, the CDR3 has a length of 15 residues. Of all the DNA, just the CDR3 is kept, 45 bases in frame from base 1. As encoded in the germline V gene (reference sequence), CDR1 is GTSNPN while CDR2 is SVGIG. Another Seattle source contributed samples from volunteer blood donors who had recovered from COVID-19. Whole blood was collected in K2EDTA tubes by collaborating institutions according to the institutions' own protocols. For TCRbeta analysis, collaborators shipped samples as frozen whole blood, isolated PBMCs, or DNA extracted from either of those sample types.

The chain couples TRBV30 to TRBJ1-1, with no confidently assigned D gene. Sequencing used peripheral blood. The origin of this receptor is a woman aged 40 to 50 who had recovered from COVID-19. The DNA sequence is given as TGTGCCTGGAGTGTACTGTCAGACATGAACACTGAAGCTTTCTTT. It is translated as CAWSVLSDMNTEAFF.